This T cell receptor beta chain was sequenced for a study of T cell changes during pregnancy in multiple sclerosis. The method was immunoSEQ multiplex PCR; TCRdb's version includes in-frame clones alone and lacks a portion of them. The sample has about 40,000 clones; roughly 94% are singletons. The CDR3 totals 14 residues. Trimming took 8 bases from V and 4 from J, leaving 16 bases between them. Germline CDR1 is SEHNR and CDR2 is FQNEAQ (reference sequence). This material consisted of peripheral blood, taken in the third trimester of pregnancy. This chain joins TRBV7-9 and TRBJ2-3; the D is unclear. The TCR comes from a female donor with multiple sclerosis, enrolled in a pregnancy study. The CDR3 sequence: CASQASPIPDTQYF. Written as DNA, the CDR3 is TGTGCCAGCCAAGCCTCCCCAATCCCAGATACGCAGTATTTT.